This T cell receptor beta chain was captured in a study of cytomegalovirus exposure and HLA in healthy donors. Study-wide findings and caveats: TCR beta sequences numbering 15,000 to 20,000 were associated with HLA alleles at 0.05 false discovery rate in a later analysis. As a later analysis showed, a missense DCLRE1C variant was linked to trimming of TCR beta V- and J-genes. Reportedly, cytomegalovirus status was diagnosed with high sensitivity and specificity. Common viral pathogens were later found to be apparently linked to several of the most significant clusters.

A remark on this clone: No antigen is known for it.

Amplification used 60 Vbeta primers and 13 Jbeta primers. Profiling relied on immunoSEQ multiplex PCR, and the TCRdb table lists in-frame clones only, not all of them. This table lists roughly 79,000 clones. Sequenced input: PBMCs. This receptor was identified in a man aged 25-45 years in good health and CMV-seronegative.

The CDR3 sequence: CASSTSGSDNEQFF. In DNA form, the CDR3 reads TGCGCCAGCAGCACTAGCGGGAGCGACAATGAGCAGTTCTTC. V and J are TRBV5-1 and TRBJ2-1; 11 bases agree with TRBD2. The CDR3 totals 14 residues. Trimming at V came to 4 bases and at J to 5 bases, leaving 2 bases not matched to a gene. Germline-derived CDR1 and CDR2 are SGHRS and YFSETQ. Based on the CDR3 plus reference TRBV5-1 and TRBJ2-1, the full variable domain is KAGVTQTPRYLIKTRGQQVTLSCSPISGHRSVSWYQQTPGQGLQFLFEYFSETQRNKGNFPGRFSGRQFSNSRSEMNVSTLELGDSALYLCASSTSGSDNEQFFGPGTRLTVL.